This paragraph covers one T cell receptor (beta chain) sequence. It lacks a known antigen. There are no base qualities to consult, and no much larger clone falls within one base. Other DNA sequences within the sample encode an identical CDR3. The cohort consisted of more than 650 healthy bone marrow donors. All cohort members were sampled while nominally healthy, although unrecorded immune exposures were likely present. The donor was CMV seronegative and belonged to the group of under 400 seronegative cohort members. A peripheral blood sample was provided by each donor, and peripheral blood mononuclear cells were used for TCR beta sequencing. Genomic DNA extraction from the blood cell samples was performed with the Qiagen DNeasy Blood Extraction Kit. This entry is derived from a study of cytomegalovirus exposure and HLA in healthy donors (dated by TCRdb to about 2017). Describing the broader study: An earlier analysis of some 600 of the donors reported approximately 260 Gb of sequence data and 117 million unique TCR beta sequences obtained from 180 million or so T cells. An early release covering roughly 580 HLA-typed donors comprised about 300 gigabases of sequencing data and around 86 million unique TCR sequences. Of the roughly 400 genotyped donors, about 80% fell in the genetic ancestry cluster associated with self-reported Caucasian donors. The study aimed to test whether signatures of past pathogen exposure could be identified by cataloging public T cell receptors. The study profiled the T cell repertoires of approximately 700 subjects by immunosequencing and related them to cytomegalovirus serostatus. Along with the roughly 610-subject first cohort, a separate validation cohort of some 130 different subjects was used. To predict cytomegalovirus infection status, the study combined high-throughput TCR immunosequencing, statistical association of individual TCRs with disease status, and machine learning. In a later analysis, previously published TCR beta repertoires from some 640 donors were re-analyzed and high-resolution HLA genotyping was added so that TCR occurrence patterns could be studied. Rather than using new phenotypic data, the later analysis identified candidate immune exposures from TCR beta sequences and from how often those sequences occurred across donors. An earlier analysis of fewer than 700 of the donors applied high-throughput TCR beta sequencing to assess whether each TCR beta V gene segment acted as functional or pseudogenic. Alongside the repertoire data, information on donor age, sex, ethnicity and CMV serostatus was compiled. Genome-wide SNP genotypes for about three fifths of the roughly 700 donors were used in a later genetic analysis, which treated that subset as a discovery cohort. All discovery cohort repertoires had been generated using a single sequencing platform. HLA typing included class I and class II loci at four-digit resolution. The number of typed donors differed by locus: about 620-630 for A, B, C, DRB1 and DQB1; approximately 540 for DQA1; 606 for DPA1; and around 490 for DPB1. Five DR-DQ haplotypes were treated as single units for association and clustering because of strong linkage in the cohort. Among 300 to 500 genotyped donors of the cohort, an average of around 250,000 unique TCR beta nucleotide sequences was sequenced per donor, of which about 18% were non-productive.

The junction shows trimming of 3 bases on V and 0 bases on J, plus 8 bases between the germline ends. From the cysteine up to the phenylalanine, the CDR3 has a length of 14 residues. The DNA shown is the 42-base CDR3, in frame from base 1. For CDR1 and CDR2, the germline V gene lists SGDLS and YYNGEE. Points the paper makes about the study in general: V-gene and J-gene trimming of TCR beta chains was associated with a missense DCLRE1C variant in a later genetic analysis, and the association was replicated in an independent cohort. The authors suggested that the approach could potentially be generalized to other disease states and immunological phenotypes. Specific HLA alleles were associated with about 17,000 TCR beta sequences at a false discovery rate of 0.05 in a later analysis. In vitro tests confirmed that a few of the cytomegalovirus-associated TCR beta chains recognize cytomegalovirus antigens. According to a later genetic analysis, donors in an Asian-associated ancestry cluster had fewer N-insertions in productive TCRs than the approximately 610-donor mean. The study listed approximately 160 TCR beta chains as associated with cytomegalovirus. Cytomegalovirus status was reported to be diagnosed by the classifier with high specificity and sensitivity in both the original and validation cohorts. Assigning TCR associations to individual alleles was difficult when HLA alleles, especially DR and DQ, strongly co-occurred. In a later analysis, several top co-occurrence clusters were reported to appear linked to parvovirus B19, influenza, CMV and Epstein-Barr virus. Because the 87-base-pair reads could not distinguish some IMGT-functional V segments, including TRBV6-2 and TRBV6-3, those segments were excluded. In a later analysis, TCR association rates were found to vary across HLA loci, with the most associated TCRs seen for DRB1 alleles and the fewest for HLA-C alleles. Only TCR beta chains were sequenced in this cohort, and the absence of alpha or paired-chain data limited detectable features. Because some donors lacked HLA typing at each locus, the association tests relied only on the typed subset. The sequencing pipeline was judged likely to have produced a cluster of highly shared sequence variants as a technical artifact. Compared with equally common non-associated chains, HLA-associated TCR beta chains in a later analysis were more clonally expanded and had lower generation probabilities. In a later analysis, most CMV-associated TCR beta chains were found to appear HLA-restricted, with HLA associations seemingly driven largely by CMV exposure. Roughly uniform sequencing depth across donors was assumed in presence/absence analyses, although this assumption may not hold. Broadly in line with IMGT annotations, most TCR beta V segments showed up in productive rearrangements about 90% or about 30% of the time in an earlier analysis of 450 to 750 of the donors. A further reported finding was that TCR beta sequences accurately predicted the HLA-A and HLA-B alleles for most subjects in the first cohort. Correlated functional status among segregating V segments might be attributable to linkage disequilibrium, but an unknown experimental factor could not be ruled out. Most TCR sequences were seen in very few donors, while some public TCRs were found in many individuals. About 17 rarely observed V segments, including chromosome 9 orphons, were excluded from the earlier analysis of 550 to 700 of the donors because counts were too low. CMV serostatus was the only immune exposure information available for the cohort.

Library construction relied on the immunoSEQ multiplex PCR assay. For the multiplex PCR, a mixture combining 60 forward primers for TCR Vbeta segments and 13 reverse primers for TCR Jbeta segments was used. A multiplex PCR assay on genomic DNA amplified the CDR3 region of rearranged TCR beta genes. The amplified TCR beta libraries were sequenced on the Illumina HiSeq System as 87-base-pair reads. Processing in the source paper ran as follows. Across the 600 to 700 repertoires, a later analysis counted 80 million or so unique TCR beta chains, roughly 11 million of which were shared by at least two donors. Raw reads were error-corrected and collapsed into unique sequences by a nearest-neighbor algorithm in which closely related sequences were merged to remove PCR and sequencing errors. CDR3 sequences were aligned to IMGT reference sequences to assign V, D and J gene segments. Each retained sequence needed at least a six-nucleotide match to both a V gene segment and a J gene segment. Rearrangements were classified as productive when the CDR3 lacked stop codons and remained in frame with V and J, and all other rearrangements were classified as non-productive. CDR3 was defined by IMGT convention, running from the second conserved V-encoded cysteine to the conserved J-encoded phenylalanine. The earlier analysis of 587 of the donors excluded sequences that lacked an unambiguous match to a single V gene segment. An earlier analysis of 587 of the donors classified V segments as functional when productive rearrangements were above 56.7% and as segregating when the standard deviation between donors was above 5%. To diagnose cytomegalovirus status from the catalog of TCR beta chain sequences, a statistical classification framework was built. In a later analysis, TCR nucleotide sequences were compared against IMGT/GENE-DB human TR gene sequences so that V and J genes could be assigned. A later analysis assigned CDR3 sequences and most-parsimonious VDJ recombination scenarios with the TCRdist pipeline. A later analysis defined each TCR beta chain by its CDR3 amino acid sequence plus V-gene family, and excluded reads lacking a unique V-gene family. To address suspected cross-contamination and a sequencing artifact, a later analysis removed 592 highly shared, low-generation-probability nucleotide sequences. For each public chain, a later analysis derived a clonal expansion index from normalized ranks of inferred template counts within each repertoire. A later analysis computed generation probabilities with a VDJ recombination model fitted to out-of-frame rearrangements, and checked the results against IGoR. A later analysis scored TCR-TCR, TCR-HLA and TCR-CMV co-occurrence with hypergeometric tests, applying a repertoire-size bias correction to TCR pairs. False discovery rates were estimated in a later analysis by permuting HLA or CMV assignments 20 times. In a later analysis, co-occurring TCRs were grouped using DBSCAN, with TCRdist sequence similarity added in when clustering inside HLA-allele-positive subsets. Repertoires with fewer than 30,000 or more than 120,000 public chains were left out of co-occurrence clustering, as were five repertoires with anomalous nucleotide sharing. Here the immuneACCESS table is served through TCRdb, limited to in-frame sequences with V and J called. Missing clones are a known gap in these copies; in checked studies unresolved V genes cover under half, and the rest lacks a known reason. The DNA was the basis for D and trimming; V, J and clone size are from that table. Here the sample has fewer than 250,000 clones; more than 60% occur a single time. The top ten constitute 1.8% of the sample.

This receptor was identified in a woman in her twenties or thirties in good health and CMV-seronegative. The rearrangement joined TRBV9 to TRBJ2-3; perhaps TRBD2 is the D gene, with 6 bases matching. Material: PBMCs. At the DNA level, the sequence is TGTGCCAGCAGCGCCGGGACTAGCACAGATACGCAGTATTTT. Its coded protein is CASSAGTSTDTQYF.